This T cell receptor beta chain came from a study of control samples from healthy donors and cancer patients (TCRdb year 2020). As regards this clone: Its recognized antigen is unknown. It has no much larger one-base neighbor in the sample; base qualities were not kept.

The library came from the immunoSEQ multiplex PCR assay. Held by TCRdb, this immuneACCESS table contains in-frame sequences only and omits some clones. Under half of the omission traces to an unresolved V gene where checked; the cause of the rest is unknown. Present in this sample are 150,000 or so clones, approximately 94% of which were seen just once. The ten biggest clones cover around 14% of the sample. The CDR3 goes from the cysteine to the phenylalanine over 14 residues. The DNA shown is the 42-base CDR3, in frame from base 1. Per the germline V gene, SGHRS is the CDR1 and YFSETQ is the CDR2. Deletion took 0 bases off V and 4 bases off J, with a span of 11 bases between the germline ends.

This sequence was found in a man aged 35 to 55 in good health. Rearrangement joined TRBV5-1 to TRBJ2-7; the D element could tentatively be TRBD1 or TRBD2, as 5 bases agree for each. Sequencing was done on a sample of blood. The CDR3 region has the sequence CASSLAGRNYEQYF. The DNA is as follows: TGCGCCAGCAGCTTGGCGGGACGGAATTACGAGCAGTACTTC.